The next 18 T cell receptor beta chains were all read from a single sample in a study of OX40 agonist ivuxolimab in advanced cancers. Repertoires were generated with immunoSEQ multiplex PCR, while TCRdb's copy carries only in-frame clones and drops some. The sample carries 20,000 to 30,000 clones, roughly 90% recorded once. The material sequenced was CD4+ or CD8+ T cells sorted from blood, taken in a trial of the OX40 agonist ivuxolimab. These receptors were collected from an adult with an advanced solid tumor such as melanoma, head and neck, liver or kidney cancer.

Concerning this clone: A junction boundary mismatches the germline segment, possibly from a read error. The same CDR3 can be traced to other DNA sequences in this sample. The chain recombines TRBV4-1 with TRBJ2-7; 11 nucleotides agree with TRBD1. This CDR3 is built from 18 residues. CDR1 MGHRA and CDR2 YSYEKL come from the germline V gene. CDR3 nucleotide sequence: TGCGCCAGCAGCCAAGACGGACAGGGGGCTTCACTCGGATACGAGCAGTATTTC. Encoded protein: CASSQDGQGASLGYEQYF.

The chain carries TRBV6-4 and TRBJ2-5, with TRBD1 matching over 8 bases. Per the germline V gene, CDR1 is MRHNA and CDR2 is SNTAGT. V shed 7 bases and J 3 bases; nucleotides not matched to a gene: 1. The CDR3 length is 12 residues. CDR3 sequence (DNA): TGTGCCAGCATGACAGGGGAAGAGACCCAGTACTTC. This encodes CASMTGEETQYF.

The V gene is TRBV4-1, the J gene TRBJ2-5; D ambiguous. The length of the CDR3 is 12 residues. V lost 5 bases and J lost 4, with 8 bases in between. The germline V gene encodes CDR1 MGHRA and CDR2 YSYEKL. CDR3 sequence reads: CASSGNRETQYF. CDR3 nucleotide sequence: TGCGCCAGCAGCGGGAACAGAGAGACCCAGTACTTC.

This sequence joins TRBV10-1 and TRBJ2-3; tentative D call: TRBD2 (6 bases). This CDR3 is built from 14 residues. With 4 bases removed from V and 4 bases from J, the gap between germline ends came to 12 bases. The germline gives CDR1 WNHNN, CDR2 SYGVQD (reference sequence). The CDR3 spells CASSVGGTSDTQYF. CDR3 in DNA: TGCGCCAGCAGTGTTGGGGGGACCTCAGATACGCAGTATTTT.

This clone was seen a single time. This chain connects TRBV11-3 to TRBJ2-5; 9 positions agree with TRBD1. Germline V gene sequence: CDR1 SGHNT, CDR2 YENEEA. This CDR3 contains 15 residues. V was pared by 4 bases and J by 9 bases, with 12 bases of the junction left unmatched. CDR3 region: CASSSDRGARDAQYF. The CDR3 DNA follows: TGTGCCAGCAGCTCGGACAGGGGCGCACGGGATGCCCAGTACTTC.

The chain recombines TRBV30 with TRBJ1-3, with unresolved D. The length of the CDR3 is 15 residues. Trimming took off 2 bases at V and 5 bases at J, with 16 bases between the two ends. Germline V lookup: CDR1 GTSNPN, CDR2 SVGIG (reference sequence). This CDR3 is CAWSTESGSRNTIYF. CDR3 sequence (DNA): TGTGCCTGGAGTACCGAATCGGGGTCCAGAAACACCATATATTTT.

V and J are TRBV11-2 and TRBJ2-6; no definite D call. V was cut by 1 base and J by 3 bases, with 7 bases left in between. Germline CDR1 and CDR2: SGHAT and FQNNGV. The CDR3 is 15 residues long. In DNA form, the CDR3 reads TGTGCCAGCAGCTTAGGGCTGTTTGGGGCCAACGTCCTGACTTTC. Encoded protein: CASSLGLFGANVLTF. Combining the CDR3 with reference TRBV11-2 and TRBJ2-6 gives the whole variable domain EAGVAQSPRYKIIEKRQSVAFWCNPISGHATLYWYQQILGQGPKLLIQFQNNGVVDDSQLPKDRFSAERLKGVDSTLKIQPAKLEDSAVYLCASSLGLFGANVLTFGAGSRLTVL.

The rearrangement joins TRBV11-2 to TRBJ1-3; 11 nucleotides align to TRBD1. J was trimmed by 6 bases and V by 4 bases; bases with no gene match: 8. This CDR3 comprises 16 residues. CDR1 SGHAT and CDR2 FQNNGV come from the germline V gene. CDR3 sequence (DNA): TGTGCCAGCAGCTCCGGGACAGGGGGAGTAGAAAACACCATATATTTT. Translated: CASSSGTGGVENTIYF.

J is TRBJ1-5 and V is TRBV19; possible D gene TRBD1, 5 bases. This CDR3 contains 14 residues. Trimming took 3 bases from V and 9 from J, leaving 15 bases between them. The germline gives CDR1 LNHDA, CDR2 SQIVND (reference sequence). The CDR3 DNA follows: TGTGCCAGTAGTATTCTTGACAGAACGGTGCCCCAGCATTTT. This gives the protein CASSILDRTVPQHF.

The chain has TRBV29-1 and TRBJ1-2; no clear D gene. The length of the CDR3 is 16 residues. V lost 5 bases, J lost 2 bases, and 21 bases lay in between. In germline, CDR1 is SQVTM, CDR2 ANQGSEA. Here the CDR3 DNA reads TGCAGCGTTTTAGGTGACTCATTTCAAGCCAACTATGGCTACACCTTC. Translated: CSVLGDSFQANYGYTF.

The chain employs TRBV11-2 and TRBJ2-5; tentative D call: TRBD2 (5 bases). Trimming cost V 3 bases and J 5 bases, with 10 bases left between them. Germline lookup yields CDR1 SGHAT and CDR2 FQNNGV. The CDR3 is 13 residues long. The CDR3 here is CASSLSGGETQYF. For the CDR3, the DNA is TGTGCCAGCAGCTTGAGCGGCGGGGAGACCCAGTACTTC.

The V and J genes are TRBV5-1 and TRBJ2-1, with 11 bases aligning to TRBD2. Germline trimming cut 0 bases from V and 2 bases from J; bases unmatched to any gene: 1. This CDR3 has 16 amino acids. Germline values: CDR1 SGHRS, CDR2 YFSETQ. CDR3 protein: CASSLGGLAAYNEQFF. CDR3 bases: TGCGCCAGCAGCTTGGGGGGACTAGCGGCCTACAATGAGCAGTTCTTC. Filled out from reference TRBV5-1 and TRBJ2-1, the complete variable domain reads KAGVTQTPRYLIKTRGQQVTLSCSPISGHRSVSWYQQTPGQGLQFLFEYFSETQRNKGNFPGRFSGRQFSNSRSEMNVSTLELGDSALYLCASSLGGLAAYNEQFFGPGTRLTVL.

This clone has a single count. This chain connects TRBV5-5 to TRBJ1-1, with D unclear. V was clipped by 0 bases and J by 7 bases, with 7 bases between them. The germline CDR1 and CDR2 sequences are SGHKS and YYEKEE (reference sequence). The CDR3 runs 12 residues. The CDR3 spells CASSLEVSEAFF. The CDR3 DNA reads as TGTGCCAGCAGCTTGGAGGTGAGTGAAGCTTTCTTT. Together with reference TRBV5-5 and TRBJ1-1, the CDR3 gives the full variable domain: DAGVTQSPTHLIKTRGQQVTLRCSPISGHKSVSWYQQVLGQGPQFIFQYYEKEERGRGNFPDRFSARQFPNYSSELNVNALLLGDSALYLCASSLEVSEAFFGQGTRLTVV.

V and J are TRBV9 and TRBJ2-5, with unresolved D. Trimming removed 0 bases from V and 5 bases from J, with 8 bases in between. CDR1 is SGDLS and CDR2 is YYNGEE in the germline V gene. This CDR3 has 13 amino acids. CDR3 DNA: TGTGCCAGCAGCGTAGCTCCTGAGGAGACCCAGTACTTC. Its protein is CASSVAPEETQYF.

In its sample, this clone was seen once. The CDR3 coding sequence is TGTGCCAGCAGCGTAGCCGGCAGCACCGGGGAGCTGTTTTTT. As protein: CASSVAGSTGELFF. The V call is TRBV9, the J call TRBJ2-2; D gene ambiguous. With 0 bases removed from V and 4 bases from J, the gap between germline ends came to 7 bases. The CDR3 spans 14 residues. Per germline, CDR1 SGDLS and CDR2 YYNGEE.

This chain's CDR3 is CASSVVGGAHNEQFF. The CDR3, as DNA: TGTGCCAGCAGCGTAGTAGGGGGTGCCCATAATGAGCAGTTCTTC. The V call is TRBV9, the J call TRBJ2-1; maybe TRBD1 (6 bases). V was cut by 0 bases and J by 7 bases, with 14 bases left in between. The CDR3 has 15 amino acids. Germline V gene data show CDR1 as SGDLS and CDR2 as YYNGEE. The full variable domain, with the rest looked up from reference TRBV9 and TRBJ2-1, is DSGVTQTPKHLITATGQRVTLRCSPRSGDLSVYWYQQSLDQGLQFLIQYYNGEERAKGNILERFSAQQFPDLHSELNLSSLELGDSALYFCASSVVGGAHNEQFFGPGTRLTVL.

This chain uses TRBV2 with TRBJ2-7; 7 positions match TRBD2. CDR3 length equals 15 residues. Germline assignment: CDR1 SNHLY and CDR2 FYNNEI. V shed 1 base and J 4 bases; nucleotides not matched to a gene: 7. The CDR3 sequence: CASSEGLAPGYEQYF. CDR3 bases: TGTGCCAGCAGTGAAGGACTAGCCCCTGGGTACGAGCAGTACTTC.

The J gene is TRBJ2-3, the V gene TRBV15; 9 bases agree with TRBD2. CDR3 length: 18 amino acids. Per germline, CDR1 LNHNV and CDR2 YYDKDF (reference sequence). V lost 5 bases, J lost 0 bases, and 12 bases stayed unmatched. The CDR3 coding sequence is TGTGCCACCAGCGGTCCGGCCGGAGCGGGGGGAAGCACAGATACGCAGTATTTT. Translating it yields CATSGPAGAGGSTDTQYF.